The entry below gives a single T cell receptor (beta chain) sequence along with its context. What it recognizes is unknown. This entry belongs to a study of shared clonotypes between healthy human individuals. Whole-study context: Three plates were used per donor for CD4 naive, three for CD4 memory, two for CD8 naive and one for CD8 memory.

Replicate PCRs for sorted subsets used roughly 200 ng DNA; this equaled 25,000 to 30,000 T cell genomes. Data came from immunoSEQ multiplex PCR; TCRdb stores just in-frame clones and leaves some out. The table shows more than 2,000,000 clones, with over 85% occurring only once. General study results and limits: Although depth was large, rarefaction showed that sequencing of the sorted subsets was incomplete. Only blood samples were collected, and tissue repertoires likely differ.

CDR1 and CDR2 from the germline V gene are ENHRY and SYGVKD. V shed 4 bases and J shed 0 bases, with 9 bases lying between them. The CDR3 loop spans 14 amino acids. The rearrangement joins TRBV10-3 to TRBJ1-1; the D is unclear. Sequences were obtained from naive CD4+ T cells sorted from blood. Documented subset: CD45RA+ positively selected. The source is a man between 18 and 35 years old in good health. CDR3 DNA: TGTGCCATCAGTGCACCCACAGTGAACACTGAAGCTTTCTTT. Translating it yields CAISAPTVNTEAFF.